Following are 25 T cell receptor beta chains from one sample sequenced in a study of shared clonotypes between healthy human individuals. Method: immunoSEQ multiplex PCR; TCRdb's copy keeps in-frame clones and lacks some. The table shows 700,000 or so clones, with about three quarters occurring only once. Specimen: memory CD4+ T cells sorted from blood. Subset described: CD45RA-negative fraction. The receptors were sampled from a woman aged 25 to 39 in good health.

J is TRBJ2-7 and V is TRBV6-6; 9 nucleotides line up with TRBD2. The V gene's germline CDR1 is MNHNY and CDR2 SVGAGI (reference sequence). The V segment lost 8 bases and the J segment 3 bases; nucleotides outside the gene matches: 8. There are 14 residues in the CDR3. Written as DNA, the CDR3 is TGTGCCAGCGGGGGAGCTAGCGGGAACTACGAGCAGTACTTC. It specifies CASGGASGNYEQYF.

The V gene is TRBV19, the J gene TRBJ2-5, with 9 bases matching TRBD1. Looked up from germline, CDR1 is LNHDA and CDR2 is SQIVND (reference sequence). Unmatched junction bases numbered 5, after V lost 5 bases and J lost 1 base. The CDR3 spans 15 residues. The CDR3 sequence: CASSQGQGIQETQYF. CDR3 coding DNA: TGTGCCAGTAGTCAGGGACAGGGTATCCAAGAGACCCAGTACTTC.

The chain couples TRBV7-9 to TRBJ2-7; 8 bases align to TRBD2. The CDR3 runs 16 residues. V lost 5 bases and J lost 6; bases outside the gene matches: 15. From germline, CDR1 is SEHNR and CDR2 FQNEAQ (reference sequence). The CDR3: CASSRLQREPFFEQYF. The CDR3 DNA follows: TGTGCCAGCAGCCGCCTCCAGCGGGAGCCCTTTTTCGAGCAGTACTTC. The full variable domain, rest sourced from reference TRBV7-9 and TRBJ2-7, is DTGVSQNPRHKITKRGQNVTFRCDPISEHNRLYWYRQTLGQGPEFLTYFQNEAQLEKSRLLSDRFSAERPKGSFSTLEIQRTEQGDSAMYLCASSRLQREPFFEQYFGPGTRLTVT.

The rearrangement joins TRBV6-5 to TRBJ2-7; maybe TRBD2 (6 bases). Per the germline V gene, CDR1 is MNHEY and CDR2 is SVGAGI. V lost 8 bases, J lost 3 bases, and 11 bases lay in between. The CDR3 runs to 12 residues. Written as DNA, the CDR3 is TGTGCCAGCCACGGACTAAGCTACGAGCAGTACTTC. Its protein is CASHGLSYEQYF.

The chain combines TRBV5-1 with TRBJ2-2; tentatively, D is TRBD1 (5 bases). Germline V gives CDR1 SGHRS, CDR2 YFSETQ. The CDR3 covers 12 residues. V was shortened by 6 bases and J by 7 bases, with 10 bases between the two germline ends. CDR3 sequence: CASTIGVGELFF. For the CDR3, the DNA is TGCGCCAGCACAATAGGGGTCGGGGAGCTGTTTTTT.

CDR3 residues: CASSTTASGNTIYF. The CDR3 nucleotides read TGTGCCAGCAGCACCACAGCTTCTGGAAACACCATATATTTT. The chain carries TRBV6-6 and TRBJ1-3; D uncertain. This CDR3 has 14 residues. From germline, CDR1 is MNHNY and CDR2 SVGAGI (reference sequence). The V gene lost 6 bases and the J gene lost 1 base, with 10 bases spanning the gap.

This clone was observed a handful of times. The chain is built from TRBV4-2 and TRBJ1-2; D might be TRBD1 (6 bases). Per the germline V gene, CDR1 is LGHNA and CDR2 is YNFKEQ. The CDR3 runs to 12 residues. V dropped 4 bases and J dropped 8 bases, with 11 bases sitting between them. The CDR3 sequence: CASSRDNLGYTF. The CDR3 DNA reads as TGTGCCAGCAGCCGGGACAACCTAGGCTACACCTTC.

The CDR3 DNA reads TGTGCCAGCAGTTACATGAATGAGCAGTTCTTC. This sequence encodes CASSYMNEQFF. The chain joins TRBV6-5 to TRBJ2-1; no clear D. Trimming removed 2 bases from V and 7 bases from J, with 3 bases in between. Germline lookup yields CDR1 MNHEY and CDR2 SVGAGI. The CDR3 has 11 amino acids.

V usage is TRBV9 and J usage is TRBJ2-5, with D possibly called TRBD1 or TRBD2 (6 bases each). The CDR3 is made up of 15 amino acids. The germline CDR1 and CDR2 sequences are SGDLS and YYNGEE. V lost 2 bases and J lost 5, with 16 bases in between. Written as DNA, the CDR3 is TGTGCCAGCAGCGTCCTCGGGAGAGGGGGTGAGACCCAGTACTTC. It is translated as CASSVLGRGGETQYF.

CDR3 in DNA: TGTGCCAGCAGACAGGGAAACGGCAATCAGCCCCAGCATTTT. It translates to CASRQGNGNQPQHF. The V call is TRBV27, the J call TRBJ1-5; perhaps TRBD1 as D (6 bases). Looked up from germline, CDR1 is MNHEY and CDR2 is SMNVEV (reference sequence). The germline V and J ends were trimmed by 6 bases and 2 bases, with 11 bases remaining between them. The CDR3 covers 14 residues.

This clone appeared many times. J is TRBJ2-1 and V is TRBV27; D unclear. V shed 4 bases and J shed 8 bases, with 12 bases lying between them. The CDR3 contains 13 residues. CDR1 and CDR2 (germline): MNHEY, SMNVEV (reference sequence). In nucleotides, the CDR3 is TGTGCCAGCAGTTCCCAAAATGGGTATGAGCAGTTCTTC. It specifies CASSSQNGYEQFF.

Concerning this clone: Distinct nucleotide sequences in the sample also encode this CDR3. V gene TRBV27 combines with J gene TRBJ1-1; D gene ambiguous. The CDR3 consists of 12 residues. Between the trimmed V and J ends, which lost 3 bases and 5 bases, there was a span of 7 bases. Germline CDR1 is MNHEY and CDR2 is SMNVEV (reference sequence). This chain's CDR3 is CASSFRGTEAFF. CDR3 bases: TGTGCCAGCAGTTTTAGAGGGACTGAAGCTTTCTTT.

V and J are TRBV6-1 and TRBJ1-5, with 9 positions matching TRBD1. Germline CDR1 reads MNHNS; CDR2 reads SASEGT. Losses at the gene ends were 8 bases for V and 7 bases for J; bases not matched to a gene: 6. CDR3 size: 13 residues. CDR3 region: CASETGGGQPQHF. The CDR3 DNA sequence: TGTGCCAGCGAGACAGGGGGTGGACAGCCCCAGCATTTT.

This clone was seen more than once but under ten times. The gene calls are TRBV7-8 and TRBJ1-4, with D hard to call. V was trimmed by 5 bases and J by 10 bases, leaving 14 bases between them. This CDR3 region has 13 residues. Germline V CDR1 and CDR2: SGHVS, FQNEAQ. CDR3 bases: TGTGCCAGCAGCCCGCGGGAAGTGGGAAAACTGTTTTTT. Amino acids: CASSPREVGKLFF.

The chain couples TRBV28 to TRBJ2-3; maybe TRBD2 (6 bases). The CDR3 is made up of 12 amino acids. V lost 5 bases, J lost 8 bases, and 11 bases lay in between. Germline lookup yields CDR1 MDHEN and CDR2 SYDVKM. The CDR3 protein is CASSGSGATQYF. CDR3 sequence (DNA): TGTGCCAGCAGTGGTAGCGGAGCTACGCAGTATTTT.

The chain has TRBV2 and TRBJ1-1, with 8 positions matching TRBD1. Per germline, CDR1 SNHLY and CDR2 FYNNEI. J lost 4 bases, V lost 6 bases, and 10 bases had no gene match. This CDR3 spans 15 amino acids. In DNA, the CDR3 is TGTGCCAGCAGGGGCATTGACAGGGGATCCACTGAAGCTTTCTTT. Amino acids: CASRGIDRGSTEAFF.

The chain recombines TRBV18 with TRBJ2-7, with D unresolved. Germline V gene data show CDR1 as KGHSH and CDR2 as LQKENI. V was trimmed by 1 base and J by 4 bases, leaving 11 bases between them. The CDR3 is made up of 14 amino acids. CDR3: CASSPQDGVYEQYF. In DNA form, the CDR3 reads TGTGCCAGCTCACCACAGGACGGCGTGTACGAGCAGTACTTC. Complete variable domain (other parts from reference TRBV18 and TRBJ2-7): NAGVMQNPRHLVRRRGQEARLRCSPMKGHSHVYWYRQLPEEGLKFMVYLQKENIIDESGMPKERFSAEFPKEGPSILRIQQVVRGDSAAYFCASSPQDGVYEQYFGPGTRLTVT.

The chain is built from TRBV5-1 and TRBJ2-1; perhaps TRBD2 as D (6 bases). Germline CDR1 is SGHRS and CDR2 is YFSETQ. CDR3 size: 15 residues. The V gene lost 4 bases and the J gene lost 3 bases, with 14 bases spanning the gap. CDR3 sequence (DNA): TGCGCCAGCAGCCGGGACTCCGCAAACTACAATGAGCAGTTCTTC. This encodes CASSRDSANYNEQFF.

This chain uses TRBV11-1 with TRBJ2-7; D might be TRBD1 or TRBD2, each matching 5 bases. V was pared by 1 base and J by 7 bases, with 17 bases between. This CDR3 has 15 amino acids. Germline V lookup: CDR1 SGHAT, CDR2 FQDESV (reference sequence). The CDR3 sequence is CASSLEPHRGGEQYF. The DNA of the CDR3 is TGTGCCAGCAGCTTAGAGCCCCACCGGGGCGGAGAGCAGTACTTC. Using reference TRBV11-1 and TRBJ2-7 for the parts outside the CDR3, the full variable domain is EAEVAQSPRYKITEKSQAVAFWCDPISGHATLYWYRQILGQGPELLVQFQDESVVDDSQLPKDRFSAERLKGVDSTLKIQPAELGDSAMYLCASSLEPHRGGEQYFGPGTRLTVT.

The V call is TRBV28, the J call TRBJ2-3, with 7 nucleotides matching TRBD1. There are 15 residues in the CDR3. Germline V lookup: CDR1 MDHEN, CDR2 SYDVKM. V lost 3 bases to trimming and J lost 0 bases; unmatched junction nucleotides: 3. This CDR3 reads CASSLGTDSTDTQYF. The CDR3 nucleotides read TGTGCCAGCAGTTTGGGGACAGATAGCACAGATACGCAGTATTTT.

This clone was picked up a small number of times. The CDR3 DNA reads as TGTGCCAGCGGGATACTAGCGGGAGCTGGCGAGCAGTACTTC. Translating gives CASGILAGAGEQYF. V is TRBV2 and J is TRBJ2-7; 11 nucleotides match TRBD2. J gave up 6 bases and V 8 bases, and 9 bases lay outside the gene matches. Germline CDR1 is SNHLY and CDR2 is FYNNEI. CDR3 length: 14 residues. Full variable domain (outside the CDR3, taken from reference TRBV2 and TRBJ2-7): EPEVTQTPSHQVTQMGQEVILRCVPISNHLYFYWYRQILGQKVEFLVSFYNNEISEKSEIFDDQFSVERPDGSNFTLKIRSTKLEDSAMYFCASGILAGAGEQYFGPGTRLTVT.

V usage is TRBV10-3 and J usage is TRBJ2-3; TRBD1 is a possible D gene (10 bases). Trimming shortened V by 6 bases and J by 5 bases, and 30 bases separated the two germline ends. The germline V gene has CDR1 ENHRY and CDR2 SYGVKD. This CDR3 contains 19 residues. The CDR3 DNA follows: TGTGCCATCAGCCCGACAGGGGGCTTTAGCGGGAGAGAGGGAGATACGCAGTATTTT. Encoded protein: CAISPTGGFSGREGDTQYF.

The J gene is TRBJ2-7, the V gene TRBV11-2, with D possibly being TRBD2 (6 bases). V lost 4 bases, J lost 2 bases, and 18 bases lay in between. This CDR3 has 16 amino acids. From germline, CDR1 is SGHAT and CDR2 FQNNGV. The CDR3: CASSSPFPGETYEQYF. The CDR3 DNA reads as TGTGCCAGCAGCTCCCCCTTTCCGGGAGAGACCTACGAGCAGTACTTC. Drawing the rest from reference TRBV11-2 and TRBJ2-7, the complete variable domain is EAGVAQSPRYKIIEKRQSVAFWCNPISGHATLYWYQQILGQGPKLLIQFQNNGVVDDSQLPKDRFSAERLKGVDSTLKIQPAKLEDSAVYLCASSSPFPGETYEQYFGPGTRLTVT.

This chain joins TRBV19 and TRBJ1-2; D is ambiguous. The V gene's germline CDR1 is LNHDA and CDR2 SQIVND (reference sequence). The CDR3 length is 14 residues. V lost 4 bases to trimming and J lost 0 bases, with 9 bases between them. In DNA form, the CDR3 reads TGTGCCAGTAGTAAAACGTGGGCTAACTATGGCTACACCTTC. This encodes CASSKTWANYGYTF.

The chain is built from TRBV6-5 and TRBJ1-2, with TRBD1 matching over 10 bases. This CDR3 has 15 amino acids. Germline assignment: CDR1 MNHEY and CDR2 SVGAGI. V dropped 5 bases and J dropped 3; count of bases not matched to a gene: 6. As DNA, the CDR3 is TGTGCCAGCAGTAAGACAGGGGGCCACGACTATGGCTACACCTTC. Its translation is CASSKTGGHDYGYTF.